This TCR beta chain appears in the sequencing data of a study of T cells in Graves' hyperthyroidism and ophthalmopathy. Study-wide results and limits: The model made its ophthalmopathy prediction, and onset followed a median roughly six months later. A 13 V-J signature model discriminated ophthalmopathy versus stable hyperthyroidism.

The CDR3 length is 17 residues. Germline assignment: CDR1 SGHNT and CDR2 YYREEE (reference sequence). On this clonotype itself: Antigen unknown. One end of the junction does not line up with germline, which may come from a read error.

The CDR3 regions of TCR beta were amplified from RNA transcripts. The HTBI primer set drove a first-round RT-PCR of the TCR CDR3. Using its own MiXCR run on the multiplex PCR reads, TCRdb lists one record per CDR3 protein. Among some 620,000 distinct CDR3 sequences, about 16% were seen once, and the ten largest hold 3.8%. Sample: blood. This rearrangement joins TRBV5-4 to TRBJ2-1, with 13 bases lining up with TRBD2. The TCR sequence derives from a woman aged 25 to 39 with Graves' hyperthyroidism. The CDR3 sequence is CASSLGGTSGMYNEQFF. The CDR3 region has the DNA TGTGCCAGCAGCTTGGGCGGGACTAGCGGGATGTATAATGAACAGTTCTTC.